Each of the 9 T cell receptor beta chains below was sequenced from the same sample in a study of read filtering for tumor transcriptome and immune sequencing. The library was built from about 400 ng RNA with molecular barcoded adaptors for alpha/delta and beta/gamma chains. TCRdb re-analysed the reads in MiXCR, keeping a single row per CDR3 protein. The sample records 75,000 to 90,000 distinct CDR3 sequences, roughly an eighth being singletons. The sequenced sample consisted of a population of CD138-negative cells sorted from bone marrow. These TCRs come from a donor at least 40 years old with multiple myeloma.

Many counts were recorded for this clonotype. In DNA, the CDR3 is TGTGCCAGCAGCTTAGTGGCCCTAGCGGGACAAGAGACCCAGTACTTC. Amino acids: CASSLVALAGQETQYF. The gene calls are TRBV7-9 and TRBJ2-5; the match to TRBD2 covers 9 bases. This CDR3 has 16 residues. With 1 base clipped from V and 2 bases from J, the junction kept 5 bases outside the gene matches. The germline CDR1 and CDR2 sequences are SEHNR and FQNEAQ (reference sequence). The full variable domain, with the rest looked up from reference TRBV7-9 and TRBJ2-5, is DTGVSQNPRHKITKRGQNVTFRCDPISEHNRLYWYRQTLGQGPEFLTYFQNEAQLEKSRLLSDRFSAERPKGSFSTLEIQRTEQGDSAMYLCASSLVALAGQETQYFGPGTRLLVL.

This clonotype was recorded many times. The J gene is TRBJ2-7, the V gene TRBV2; D is possibly TRBD2 (6 bases). This CDR3 is 15 amino acids long. Trimming took 6 bases from V and 0 from J, leaving 15 bases between them. The germline V gene has CDR1 SNHLY and CDR2 FYNNEI. Here the CDR3 DNA reads TGTGCCAGCAGGGGGGACTTATGGAGCTCCTACGAGCAGTACTTC. Translated: CASRGDLWSSYEQYF. The full variable domain, in which reference TRBV2 and TRBJ2-7 provide the parts outside the CDR3, is EPEVTQTPSHQVTQMGQEVILRCVPISNHLYFYWYRQILGQKVEFLVSFYNNEISEKSEIFDDQFSVERPDGSNFTLKIRSTKLEDSAMYFCASRGDLWSSYEQYFGPGTRLTVT.

This chain uses TRBV5-1 with TRBJ2-7, with TRBD2 matching over 9 bases. CDR3 length equals 18 residues. The V and J ends lost 3 bases and 1 base, in that order; junction bases with no gene match: 14. Germline V gives CDR1 SGHRS, CDR2 YFSETQ. In nucleotides, the CDR3 is TGCGCCAGCAGCTCATCCACACCGAGCGGGAGGTTATCCTACGAGCAGTACTTC. Its translation is CASSSSTPSGRLSYEQYF.

A note on this clonotype: It is likely a read error, because the conserved phenylalanine at the end of the CDR3 is missing. No DNA is shown, since the ends of the CDR3 on it are uncertain; the CDR3 is the one TCRdb lists. The chain is built from TRBV4-1 and TRBJ2-5; the tabulated D call, TRBD1, remains unverified against the DNA. Looked up from germline, CDR1 is MGHRA and CDR2 is YSYEKL. The CDR3 contains 15 residues when both ends are counted. The CDR3 sequence is CASSQEPSNRAPSPL.

This clonotype was counted at least ten times. The chain recombines TRBV7-9 with TRBJ2-7; possible D gene TRBD2, 5 bases. The CDR3 covers 12 residues. V lost 8 bases and J 5 bases, leaving 13 bases between the germline ends. Per germline, CDR1 SEHNR and CDR2 FQNEAQ (reference sequence). CDR3 amino acids: CASGGSRDEQYF. CDR3 coding DNA: TGTGCCAGCGGAGGCAGTAGGGACGAGCAGTACTTC.

This clonotype has just one count. The chain combines TRBV20-1 with TRBJ2-1, with 10 bases identical to TRBD2. The germline gives CDR1 DFQATT, CDR2 SNEGSKA (reference sequence). The CDR3 runs to 12 residues. This chain's CDR3 is CSLSGRAGEQFF. The DNA for the CDR3 is TGCAGCCTCAGCGGGAGGGCCGGTGAGCAGTTCTTC.

Comment on this clonotype: This may arise from a read error, as a much more abundant clone is one base away. This sequence joins TRBV27 and TRBJ2-1; D may be TRBD2 (5 bases). CDR1 is MNHEY and CDR2 is SMNVEV in the germline V gene (reference sequence). This CDR3 contains 14 residues. V was cut by 2 bases and J by 8 bases, with 13 bases left in between. Written as DNA, the CDR3 is TGTGCCAGCAGTTTACTCCGGAGAGGGTATGAGCAGTTCTTC. Translated, it gives CASSLLRRGYEQFF.

Ten or more counts support this clonotype. V and J are TRBV20-1 and TRBJ1-1; possibly TRBD1 for D (5 bases). The V end was cut by 8 bases, the J end by 1 base, with 11 bases between. CDR1 and CDR2 (germline): DFQATT, SNEGSKA (reference sequence). This CDR3 spans 12 amino acids. CDR3 bases: TGCAGTCCTCTGGGGCCGAACACTGAAGCTTTCTTT. Its protein is CSPLGPNTEAFF.

Turning to this clonotype: It may be a read error: a sequence one base away is much more abundant. The chain uses TRBV18 and TRBJ2-2; D gene ambiguous. The V and J ends lost 1 base and 4 bases respectively, with 10 bases between them. The CDR3 totals 15 residues. The germline gives CDR1 KGHSH, CDR2 LQKENI. The CDR3 spells CASSPQERATGELFF. In nucleotides, the CDR3 is TGTGCCAGCTCACCACAGGAACGGGCCACCGGGGAGCTGTTTTTT.